This T cell receptor (beta chain) appears in the sequencing data of a study of blood T cells in healthy people across ages. This clonotype was detected a few times. Germline loops: CDR1 SGDLS, CDR2 YYNGEE. CDR3 length: 15 residues. Trimming removed 0 bases from V and 2 bases from J, with 10 bases in between. With a J-beta primer mix and a sample-barcoded 5' primer, a second PCR ran 7 to 11 cycles. TCRdb processed the 5' RACE reads anew with MiXCR; each CDR3 protein has one entry. The sample holds 1.5 million or so distinct CDR3 sequences, about 45% seen once. Every participating donor contributed roughly 10 milliliters of peripheral blood through a draw.

The sequenced sample consisted of blood. V gene TRBV9 combines with J gene TRBJ2-3; D unresolved. The receptor was derived from a woman younger than 30 in good health. The CDR3 bases are TGTGCCAGCAGCGTAGCTACGACTCACACAGATACGCAGTATTTT. It translates to CASSVATTHTDTQYF.